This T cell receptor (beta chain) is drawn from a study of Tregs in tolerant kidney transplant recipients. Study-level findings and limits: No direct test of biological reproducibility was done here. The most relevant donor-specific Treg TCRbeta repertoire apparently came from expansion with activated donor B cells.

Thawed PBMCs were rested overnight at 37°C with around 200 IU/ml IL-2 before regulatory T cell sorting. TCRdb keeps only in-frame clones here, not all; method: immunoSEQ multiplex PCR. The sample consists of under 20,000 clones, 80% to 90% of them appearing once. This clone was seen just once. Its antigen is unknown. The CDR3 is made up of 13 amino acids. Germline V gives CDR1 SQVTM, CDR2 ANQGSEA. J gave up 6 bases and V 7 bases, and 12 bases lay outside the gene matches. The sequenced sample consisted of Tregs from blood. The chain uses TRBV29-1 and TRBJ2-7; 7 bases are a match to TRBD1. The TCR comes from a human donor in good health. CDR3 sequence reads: CSAQTGISGEQYF. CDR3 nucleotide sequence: TGCAGCGCCCAGACAGGGATCTCAGGCGAGCAGTACTTC.